The 22 T cell receptor beta chains given below trace back to one sample, sequenced in a study of cytomegalovirus exposure and HLA in healthy donors. Both 60 Vbeta primers and 13 Jbeta primers went into the PCR. Repertoires were generated with immunoSEQ multiplex PCR, while TCRdb's copy carries only in-frame clones and drops some. The table shows 150,000 or so clones, with roughly 80% occurring only once. The material sequenced was PBMCs. These receptors were taken from a woman in her thirties or forties in good health and CMV-seronegative.

The chain uses TRBV18 and TRBJ2-1; the D is unclear. The CDR3 has 14 amino acids. The V and J ends lost 2 bases and 10 bases respectively, with 15 bases between them. The V gene's germline CDR1 is KGHSH and CDR2 LQKENI. The CDR3: CASSPVFSLLEQFF. CDR3 nucleotides: TGTGCCAGCTCACCAGTCTTTAGCCTGCTCGAGCAGTTCTTC.

This chain joins TRBV5-1 and TRBJ1-6; 9 bases fit TRBD1. The junction had 6 bases not matched to a gene; V was cut back by 4 bases and J by 7 bases. The germline V gene has CDR1 SGHRS and CDR2 YFSETQ. This CDR3 is built from 15 residues. In DNA, the CDR3 is TGCGCCAGCAGCCCGCCCGGGACAGGGAATTCACCCCTCCACTTT. This translates into CASSPPGTGNSPLHF.

J is TRBJ1-4 and V is TRBV15; maybe TRBD1 (5 bases). There are 16 residues in the CDR3. Germline assignment: CDR1 LNHNV and CDR2 YYDKDF (reference sequence). Trimming took 0 bases from V and 8 from J, leaving 16 bases between them. CDR3 nucleotide sequence: TGTGCCACCAGCAGAGATGTAACAGGTCAGGGAGAAAAACTGTTTTTT. This codes for CATSRDVTGQGEKLFF.

This clone occurred once. J is TRBJ2-7 and V is TRBV2, with TRBD1 matching 7 bases. This CDR3 has 14 residues. V lost 8 bases to trimming and J lost 0 bases; unmatched junction nucleotides: 7. The germline gives CDR1 SNHLY, CDR2 FYNNEI. The CDR3 DNA reads as TGTGCCAGCGCAGGGGGTCTCCTCTCCTACGAGCAGTACTTC. As protein: CASAGGLLSYEQYF.

The chain combines TRBV6-1 with TRBJ1-1; TRBD1 matches 7 bases. The germline CDR1 and CDR2 sequences are MNHNS and SASEGT. This CDR3 is 13 amino acids long. The J segment lost 3 bases and the V segment lost 2 bases, leaving 0 bases of the junction unmatched. The CDR3 loop is CASSETGDTEAFF. The CDR3 DNA is TGTGCCAGCAGTGAAACAGGGGACACTGAAGCTTTCTTT.

The CDR3 DNA is TGTGCCAGCAGCTTTGCTACAGACACTGAAGCTTTCTTT. This encodes CASSFATDTEAFF. This chain links TRBV11-3 with TRBJ1-1; D is ambiguous. V lost 3 bases to trimming and J lost 3 bases, with 8 bases between them. CDR3 size: 13 residues. Germline CDR1 reads SGHNT; CDR2 reads YENEEA.

The chain couples TRBV7-2 to TRBJ2-1, with 7 bases lining up with TRBD2. Unmatched junction bases numbered 11, after V lost 5 bases and J lost 7 bases. CDR1 is SGHTA and CDR2 is FQGNSA in the germline V gene. The CDR3 consists of 15 residues. This chain's CDR3 is CASSLLGGPTNEQFF. Written as DNA, the CDR3 is TGTGCCAGCAGCCTGCTGGGAGGGCCAACGAATGAGCAGTTCTTC.

As concerns this clone: The germline gene is not matched at one end of the junction; a read error may be the cause. The chain joins TRBV7-7 to TRBJ1-2; 9 nucleotides match TRBD1. The length of the CDR3 is 13 residues. Germline V gene lookup returns CDR1 SSHAT and CDR2 FNYEAQ (reference sequence). The CDR3 is CASSPDRGKGYTF. The CDR3 bases are TGTGCTAGCAGCCCGGACAGGGGAAAGGGCTACACCTTC.

J is TRBJ2-7 and V is TRBV7-9; D might be TRBD1 (5 bases). Trimming pared 4 bases from V and 3 bases from J, leaving 10 bases between. The CDR3 extends over 13 amino acids. Looked up from germline, CDR1 is SEHNR and CDR2 is FQNEAQ (reference sequence). The DNA of the CDR3 is TGTGCCAGCAGCTATAGTCAGGGCTACGAGCAGTACTTC. Translated: CASSYSQGYEQYF. Filled out from reference TRBV7-9 and TRBJ2-7, the complete variable domain reads DTGVSQNPRHKITKRGQNVTFRCDPISEHNRLYWYRQTLGQGPEFLTYFQNEAQLEKSRLLSDRFSAERPKGSFSTLEIQRTEQGDSAMYLCASSYSQGYEQYFGPGTRLTVT.

Only a few counts were recorded for this clone. Other DNA sequences from this sample encode an identical CDR3 as well. V usage is TRBV18 and J usage is TRBJ2-7, with TRBD1 identical over 11 bases. The germline gives CDR1 KGHSH, CDR2 LQKENI. With 3 bases clipped from V and 4 bases from J, the junction kept 5 bases outside the gene matches. The CDR3 is 15 amino acids. Here the CDR3 reads CASSPPGQGGYEQYF. The CDR3 DNA reads TGTGCCAGCTCACCCCCGGGACAGGGGGGGTACGAGCAGTACTTC.

This clone was counted a single time. The chain employs TRBV6-1 and TRBJ1-1, with 7 bases that match TRBD1. V shed 1 base and J 9 bases; nucleotides not matched to a gene: 14. This CDR3 has 16 amino acids. CDR1 is MNHNS, CDR2 SASEGT, per germline. Here the CDR3 reads CASSEVSGGGAGKAFF. CDR3 bases: TGTGCCAGCAGTGAAGTTAGTGGAGGGGGCGCGGGTAAAGCTTTCTTT.

V gene TRBV28 combines with J gene TRBJ1-4; D might be TRBD1 (5 bases). Trimming took off 7 bases at V and 8 bases at J, with 17 bases between the two ends. The CDR3 spans 14 residues. CDR1 and CDR2 (germline): MDHEN, SYDVKM. The CDR3, as DNA: TGTGCCAGCACCAATGGGGGGGAGGGGGAAAAACTGTTTTTT. Residues: CASTNGGEGEKLFF. The whole variable domain, remainder taken from reference TRBV28 and TRBJ1-4, is DVKVTQSSRYLVKRTGEKVFLECVQDMDHENMFWYRQDPGLGLRLIYFSYDVKMKEKGDIPEGYSVSREKKERFSLILESASTNQTSMYLCASTNGGEGEKLFFGSGTQLSVL.

V is TRBV6-1 and J is TRBJ2-7; 7 bases map to TRBD1. Germline V gene lookup returns CDR1 MNHNS and CDR2 SASEGT. V dropped 7 bases and J dropped 5; count of bases not matched to a gene: 14. There are 15 residues in the CDR3. The CDR3 nucleotides read TGTGCCAGCACCCCGACTCGACAGGGAAACCACGAGCAGTACGTC. Translated, it gives CASTPTRQGNHEQYV.

This chain connects TRBV27 to TRBJ1-2; D call uncertain. The V gene lost 5 bases and the J gene lost 8 bases, with 18 bases spanning the gap. This CDR3 is built from 14 residues. Germline assignment: CDR1 MNHEY and CDR2 SMNVEV (reference sequence). CDR3: CASSGWGAPGGYTF. The CDR3 coding sequence is TGTGCCAGCAGTGGATGGGGAGCGCCAGGCGGCTACACCTTC.

This clone was counted only a few times. J is TRBJ2-5 and V is TRBV7-6; perhaps TRBD2 as D (7 bases). The V gene's germline CDR1 is SGHVS and CDR2 FNYEAQ. V was pared by 7 bases and J by 6 bases, with 21 bases between. This CDR3 spans 15 amino acids. In nucleotides, the CDR3 is TGTGCCAGCACCGTCCTCAAGGGGGGGCGAAAGACCCAGTACTTC. This translates into CASTVLKGGRKTQYF. Using reference TRBV7-6 and TRBJ2-5 for the parts outside the CDR3, the full variable domain is GAGVSQSPRYKVTKRGQDVALRCDPISGHVSLYWYRQALGQGPEFLTYFNYEAQQDKSGLPNDRFSAERPEGSISTLTIQRTEQRDSAMYRCASTVLKGGRKTQYFGPGTRLLVL.

The genes are TRBV9 and TRBJ1-2, with D tentatively TRBD1 (6 bases). Germline V gives CDR1 SGDLS, CDR2 YYNGEE. The germline V and J ends were trimmed by 2 bases and 7 bases, with 15 bases remaining between them. The CDR3 spans 14 residues. DNA for the CDR3: TGTGCCAGCAGCGTCACGGGGGGCAACGGTGGCTACACCTTC. It codes for CASSVTGGNGGYTF.

The chain joins TRBV28 to TRBJ1-1, with TRBD1 as a possible D gene (5 bases). Germline-derived CDR1 and CDR2 are MDHEN and SYDVKM. The CDR3 is 14 residues long. Trimming stripped 3 bases from V and 0 bases from J, with 8 bases between. The CDR3 nucleotides read TGTGCCAGCAGTTTCGTACAGGTGAACACTGAAGCTTTCTTT. Amino acid sequence: CASSFVQVNTEAFF.

The CDR3 here is CASSQGLAGNNEQFF. The DNA of the CDR3 is TGCGCCAGCAGCCAAGGACTAGCGGGAAACAATGAGCAGTTCTTC. The gene calls are TRBV4-1 and TRBJ2-1; TRBD2 aligns across 11 bases. Germline lookup yields CDR1 MGHRA and CDR2 YSYEKL. The CDR3 sequence is 15 residues long. V was pared by 1 base and J by 5 bases, with 1 base of the junction left unmatched.

The chain uses TRBV6-5 and TRBJ2-7; the D is unclear. The CDR3 contains 16 residues. Trimming pared 0 bases from V and 0 bases from J, leaving 12 bases between. Germline V gives CDR1 MNHEY, CDR2 SVGAGI. CDR3 loop: CASSYSRNGFSYEQYF. As DNA, the CDR3 is TGTGCCAGCAGTTACTCTCGTAACGGGTTCTCCTACGAGCAGTACTTC.

V usage is TRBV10-3 and J usage is TRBJ2-1; possibly TRBD2 for D (6 bases). CDR1 is ENHRY and CDR2 is SYGVKD in the germline V gene. Trimming shortened V by 4 bases and J by 2 bases, and 9 bases separated the two germline ends. CDR3 length: 14 residues. CDR3 region: CAISGGTAYNEQFF. CDR3 bases: TGTGCCATCAGTGGGGGGACTGCCTACAATGAGCAGTTCTTC.

V is TRBV18 and J is TRBJ2-7; the D gene is possibly TRBD2 (5 bases). V lost 0 bases to trimming and J lost 2 bases, with 14 bases between them. Germline-derived CDR1 and CDR2 are KGHSH and LQKENI. There are 16 residues in the CDR3. The CDR3 protein is CASSPPQATGTYEQYF. The CDR3 DNA sequence: TGTGCCAGCTCACCACCGCAGGCGACGGGAACCTACGAGCAGTACTTC.

The CDR3 reads CASSVTGKGPNQPQHF. CDR3 nucleotide sequence: TGTGCCAGCAGCGTAACAGGGAAGGGGCCCAATCAGCCCCAGCATTTT. This chain connects TRBV5-6 to TRBJ1-5, with a weak D call TRBD1 (6 bases). The CDR3 length is 16 residues. CDR1 is SGHDT, CDR2 YYEEEE, per germline. Trimming stripped 4 bases from V and 3 bases from J, with 17 bases between.